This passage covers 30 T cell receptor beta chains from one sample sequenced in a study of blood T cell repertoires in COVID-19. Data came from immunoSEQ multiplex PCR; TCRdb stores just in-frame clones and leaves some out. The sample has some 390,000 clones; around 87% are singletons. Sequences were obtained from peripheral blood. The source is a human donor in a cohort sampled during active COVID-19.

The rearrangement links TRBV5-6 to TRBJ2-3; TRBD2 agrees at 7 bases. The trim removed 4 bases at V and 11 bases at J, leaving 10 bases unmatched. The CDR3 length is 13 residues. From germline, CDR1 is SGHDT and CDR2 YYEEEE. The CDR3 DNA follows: TGTGCCAGCAGCACTCCGACTAGCCTCGAGCAGTATTTT. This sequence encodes CASSTPTSLEQYF.

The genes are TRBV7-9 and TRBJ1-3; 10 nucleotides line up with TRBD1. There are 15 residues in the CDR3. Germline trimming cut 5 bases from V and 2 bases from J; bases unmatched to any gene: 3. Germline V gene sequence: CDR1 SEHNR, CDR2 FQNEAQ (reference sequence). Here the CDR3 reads CASSQDRGPGNTIYF. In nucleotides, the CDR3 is TGTGCCAGCAGCCAAGACAGGGGGCCTGGAAACACCATATATTTT.

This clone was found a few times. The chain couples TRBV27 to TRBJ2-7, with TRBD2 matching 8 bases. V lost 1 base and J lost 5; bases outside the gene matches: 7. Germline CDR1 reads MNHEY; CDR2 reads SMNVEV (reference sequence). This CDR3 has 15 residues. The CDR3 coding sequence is TGTGCCAGCAGTTTATTTGCGGGAGGTCGAAACGAGCAGTACTTC. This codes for CASSLFAGGRNEQYF.

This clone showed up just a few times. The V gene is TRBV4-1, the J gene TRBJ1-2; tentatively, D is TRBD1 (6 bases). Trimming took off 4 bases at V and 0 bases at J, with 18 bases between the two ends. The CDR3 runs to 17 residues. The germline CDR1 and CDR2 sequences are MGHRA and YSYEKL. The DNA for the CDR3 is TGCGCCAGCAGCCTAAGCTTTGTCAGGGGCCCTAACTATGGCTACACCTTC. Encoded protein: CASSLSFVRGPNYGYTF.

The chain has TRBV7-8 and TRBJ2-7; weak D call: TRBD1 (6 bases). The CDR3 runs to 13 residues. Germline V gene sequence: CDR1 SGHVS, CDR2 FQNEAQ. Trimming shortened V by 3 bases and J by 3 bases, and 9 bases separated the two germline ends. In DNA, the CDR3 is TGTGCCAGCAGCTTGCAGGGGAACTACGAGCAGTACTTC. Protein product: CASSLQGNYEQYF.

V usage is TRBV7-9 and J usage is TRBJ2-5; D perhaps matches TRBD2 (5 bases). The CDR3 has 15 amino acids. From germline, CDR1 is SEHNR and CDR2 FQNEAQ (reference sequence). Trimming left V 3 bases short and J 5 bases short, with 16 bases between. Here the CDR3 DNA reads TGTGCCAGCAGCTTGAGGGCGGCCGAGCGGGAGACCCAGTACTTC. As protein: CASSLRAAERETQYF. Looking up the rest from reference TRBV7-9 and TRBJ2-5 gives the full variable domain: DTGVSQNPRHKITKRGQNVTFRCDPISEHNRLYWYRQTLGQGPEFLTYFQNEAQLEKSRLLSDRFSAERPKGSFSTLEIQRTEQGDSAMYLCASSLRAAERETQYFGPGTRLLVL.

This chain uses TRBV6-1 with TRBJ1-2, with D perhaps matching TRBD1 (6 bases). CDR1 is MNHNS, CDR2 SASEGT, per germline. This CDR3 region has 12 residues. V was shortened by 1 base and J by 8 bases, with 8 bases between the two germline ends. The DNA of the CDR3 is TGTGCCAGCAGTGAAGGACAGGTCGGCTACACCTTC. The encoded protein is CASSEGQVGYTF.

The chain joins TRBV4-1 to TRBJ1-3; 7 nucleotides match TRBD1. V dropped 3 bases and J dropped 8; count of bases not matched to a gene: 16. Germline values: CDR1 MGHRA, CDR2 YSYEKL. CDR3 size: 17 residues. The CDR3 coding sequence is TGCGCCAGCAGCCAGCTTATTGGGACAGCTTCCCTAGACACCATATATTTT. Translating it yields CASSQLIGTASLDTIYF.

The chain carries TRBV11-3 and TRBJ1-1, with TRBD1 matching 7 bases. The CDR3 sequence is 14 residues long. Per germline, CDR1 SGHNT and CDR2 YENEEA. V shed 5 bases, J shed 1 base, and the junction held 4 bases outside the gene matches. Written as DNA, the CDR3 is TGTGCCAGCAGCAAGGGACAGCAGAACACTGAAGCTTTCTTT. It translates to CASSKGQQNTEAFF.

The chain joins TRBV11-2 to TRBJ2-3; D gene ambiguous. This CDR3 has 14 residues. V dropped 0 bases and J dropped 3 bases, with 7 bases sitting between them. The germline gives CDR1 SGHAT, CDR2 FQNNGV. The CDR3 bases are TGTGCCAGCAGCTTAGATCTAAGAACAGATACGCAGTATTTT. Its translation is CASSLDLRTDTQYF.

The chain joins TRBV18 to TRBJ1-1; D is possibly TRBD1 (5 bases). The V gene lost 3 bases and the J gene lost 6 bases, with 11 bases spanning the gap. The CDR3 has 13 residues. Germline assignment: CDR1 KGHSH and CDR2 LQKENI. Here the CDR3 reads CASSPRGGAEAFF. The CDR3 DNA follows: TGTGCCAGCTCACCCCGGGGGGGAGCTGAAGCTTTCTTT. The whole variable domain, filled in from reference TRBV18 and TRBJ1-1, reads NAGVMQNPRHLVRRRGQEARLRCSPMKGHSHVYWYRQLPEEGLKFMVYLQKENIIDESGMPKERFSAEFPKEGPSILRIQQVVRGDSAAYFCASSPRGGAEAFFGQGTRLTVV.

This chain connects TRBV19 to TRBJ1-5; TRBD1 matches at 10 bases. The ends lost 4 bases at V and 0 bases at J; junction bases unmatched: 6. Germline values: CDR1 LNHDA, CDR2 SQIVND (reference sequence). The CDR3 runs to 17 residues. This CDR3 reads CASSSDRGPYSNQPQHF. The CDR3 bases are TGTGCCAGTAGTAGTGACAGGGGGCCGTATAGCAATCAGCCCCAGCATTTT.

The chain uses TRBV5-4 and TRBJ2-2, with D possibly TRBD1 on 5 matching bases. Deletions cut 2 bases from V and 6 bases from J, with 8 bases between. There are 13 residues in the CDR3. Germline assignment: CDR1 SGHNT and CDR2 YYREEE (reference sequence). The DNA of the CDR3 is TGTGCCAGCAGCTTTTGGGGCGCCGGGGAGCTGTTTTTT. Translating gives CASSFWGAGELFF.

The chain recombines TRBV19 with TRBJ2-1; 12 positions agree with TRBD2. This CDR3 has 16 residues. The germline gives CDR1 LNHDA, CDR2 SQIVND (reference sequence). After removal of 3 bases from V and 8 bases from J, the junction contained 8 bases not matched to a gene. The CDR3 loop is CASSMFLAGGPYEQFF. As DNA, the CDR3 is TGTGCCAGTAGTATGTTTCTAGCGGGAGGGCCATATGAGCAGTTCTTC.

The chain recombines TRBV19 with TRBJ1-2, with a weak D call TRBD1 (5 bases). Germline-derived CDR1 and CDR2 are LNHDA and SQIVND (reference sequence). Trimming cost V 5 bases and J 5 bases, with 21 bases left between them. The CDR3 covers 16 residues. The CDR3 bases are TGTGCCAGTAGTCTAGGACAAACGAACAACCTTTATGGCTACACCTTC. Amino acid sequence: CASSLGQTNNLYGYTF. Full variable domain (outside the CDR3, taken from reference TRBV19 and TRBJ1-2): DGGITQSPKYLFRKEGQNVTLSCEQNLNHDAMYWYRQDPGQGLRLIYYSQIVNDFQKGDIAEGYSVSREKKESFPLTVTSAQKNPTAFYLCASSLGQTNNLYGYTFGSGTRLTVV.

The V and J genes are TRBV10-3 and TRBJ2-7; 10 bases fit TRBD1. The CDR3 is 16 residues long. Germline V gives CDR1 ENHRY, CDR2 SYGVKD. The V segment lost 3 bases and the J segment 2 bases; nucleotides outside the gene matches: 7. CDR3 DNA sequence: TGTGCCATCAGTGATCCCCGGGACAGGGGTCCCTACGAGCAGTACTTC. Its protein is CAISDPRDRGPYEQYF.

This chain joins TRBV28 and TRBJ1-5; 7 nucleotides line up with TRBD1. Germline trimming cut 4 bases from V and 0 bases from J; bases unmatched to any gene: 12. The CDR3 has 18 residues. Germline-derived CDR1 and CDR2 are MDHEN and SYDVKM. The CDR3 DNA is TGTGCCAGCAGTTCCACCTCCGGGACAGCTTATAGCAATCAGCCCCAGCATTTT. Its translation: CASSSTSGTAYSNQPQHF.

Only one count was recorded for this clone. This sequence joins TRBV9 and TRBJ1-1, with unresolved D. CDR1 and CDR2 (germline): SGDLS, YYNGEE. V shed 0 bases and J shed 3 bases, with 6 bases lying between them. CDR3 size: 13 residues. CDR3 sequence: CASSVGTYTEAFF. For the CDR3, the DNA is TGTGCCAGCAGCGTAGGTACTTACACTGAAGCTTTCTTT.

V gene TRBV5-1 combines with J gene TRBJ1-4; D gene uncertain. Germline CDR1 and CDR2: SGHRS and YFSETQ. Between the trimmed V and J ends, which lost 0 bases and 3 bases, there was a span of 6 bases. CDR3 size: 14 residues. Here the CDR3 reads CASSLDSSNEKLFF. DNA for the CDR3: TGCGCCAGCAGCTTGGACAGTTCTAATGAAAAACTGTTTTTT.

The DNA for the CDR3 is TGTGCCAGCAGCGTAGGGGGTACAGGGAAAGAGACCCAGTACTTC. Translation: CASSVGGTGKETQYF. This rearrangement joins TRBV9 to TRBJ2-5, with D possibly TRBD1 on 6 matching bases. Germline V gene data show CDR1 as SGDLS and CDR2 as YYNGEE. V gave up 0 bases and J gave up 3 bases, with 12 bases separating them. The CDR3 runs to 15 residues.

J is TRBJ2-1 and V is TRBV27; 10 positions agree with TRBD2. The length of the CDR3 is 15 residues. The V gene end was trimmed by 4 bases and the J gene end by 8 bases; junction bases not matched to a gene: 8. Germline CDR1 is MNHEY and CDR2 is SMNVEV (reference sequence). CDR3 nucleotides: TGTGCCAGCAGTTCCCCTAGCGGGAGCGGGGATGAGCAGTTCTTC. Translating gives CASSSPSGSGDEQFF.

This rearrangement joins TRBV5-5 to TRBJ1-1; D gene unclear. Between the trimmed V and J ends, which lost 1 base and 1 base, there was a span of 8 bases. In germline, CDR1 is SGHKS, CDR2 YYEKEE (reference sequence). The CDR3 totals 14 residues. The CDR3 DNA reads TGTGCCAGCAGCTTGCTGGGCAGGAACACTGAAGCTTTCTTT. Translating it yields CASSLLGRNTEAFF. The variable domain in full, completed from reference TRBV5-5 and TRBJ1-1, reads DAGVTQSPTHLIKTRGQQVTLRCSPISGHKSVSWYQQVLGQGPQFIFQYYEKEERGRGNFPDRFSARQFPNYSSELNVNALLLGDSALYLCASSLLGRNTEAFFGQGTRLTVV.

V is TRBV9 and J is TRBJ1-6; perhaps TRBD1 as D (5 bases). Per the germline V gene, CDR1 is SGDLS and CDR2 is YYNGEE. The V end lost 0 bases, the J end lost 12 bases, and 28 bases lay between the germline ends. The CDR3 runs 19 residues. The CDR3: CASSVGSLNGASSRRPLHF. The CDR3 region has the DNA TGTGCCAGCAGCGTAGGTTCATTGAATGGGGCTTCCAGCCGGCGACCCCTCCACTTT.

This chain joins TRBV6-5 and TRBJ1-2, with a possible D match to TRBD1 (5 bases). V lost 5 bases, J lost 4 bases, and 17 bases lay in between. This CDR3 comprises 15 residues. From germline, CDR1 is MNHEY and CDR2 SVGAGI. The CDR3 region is CASSPGLASPYGYTF. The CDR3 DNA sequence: TGTGCCAGCAGTCCGGGACTGGCGTCCCCCTATGGCTACACCTTC.

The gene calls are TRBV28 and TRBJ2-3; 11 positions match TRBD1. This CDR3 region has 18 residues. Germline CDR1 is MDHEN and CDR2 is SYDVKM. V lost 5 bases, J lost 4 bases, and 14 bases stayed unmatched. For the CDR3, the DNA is TGTGCCAGCAGTAACCAAGGGACAGGGGGTGGAGAAGCAGATACGCAGTATTTT. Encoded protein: CASSNQGTGGGEADTQYF.

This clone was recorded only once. CDR3 sequence reads: CAWTGGEGANEKLFF. The CDR3 DNA follows: TGTGCCTGGACAGGGGGCGAGGGTGCTAATGAAAAACTGTTTTTT. The genes are TRBV30 and TRBJ1-4, with 8 bases lining up with TRBD1. Unmatched junction bases numbered 7, after V lost 4 bases and J lost 3 bases. This CDR3 spans 15 amino acids. Germline V CDR1 and CDR2: GTSNPN, SVGIG (reference sequence). The full variable domain, in which reference TRBV30 and TRBJ1-4 provide the parts outside the CDR3, is SQTIHQWPATLVQPVGSPLSLECTVEGTSNPNLYWYRQAAGRGLQLLFYSVGIGQISSEVPQNLSASRPQDRQFILSSKKLLLSDSGFYLCAWTGGEGANEKLFFGSGTQLSVL.

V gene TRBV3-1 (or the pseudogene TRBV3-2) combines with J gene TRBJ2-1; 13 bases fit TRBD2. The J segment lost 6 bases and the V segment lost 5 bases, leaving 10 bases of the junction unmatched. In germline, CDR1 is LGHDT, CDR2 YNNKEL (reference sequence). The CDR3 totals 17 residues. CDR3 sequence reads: CASSGTSGTTYSNEQFF. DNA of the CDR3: TGTGCCAGCAGCGGGACTAGCGGGACGACATACTCCAATGAGCAGTTCTTC.

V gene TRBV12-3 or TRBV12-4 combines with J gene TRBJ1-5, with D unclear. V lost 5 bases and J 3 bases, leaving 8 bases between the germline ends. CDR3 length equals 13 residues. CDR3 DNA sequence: TGTGCCAGCAGTCCTTCCTTCAATCAGCCCCAGCATTTT. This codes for CASSPSFNQPQHF.

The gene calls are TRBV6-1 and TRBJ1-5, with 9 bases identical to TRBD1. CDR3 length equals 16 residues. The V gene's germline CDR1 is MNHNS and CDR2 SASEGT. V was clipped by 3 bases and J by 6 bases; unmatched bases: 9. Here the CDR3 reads CASSEQGQGSGQPQHF. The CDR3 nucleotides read TGTGCCAGCAGTGAGCAGGGACAGGGCAGCGGTCAGCCCCAGCATTTT.

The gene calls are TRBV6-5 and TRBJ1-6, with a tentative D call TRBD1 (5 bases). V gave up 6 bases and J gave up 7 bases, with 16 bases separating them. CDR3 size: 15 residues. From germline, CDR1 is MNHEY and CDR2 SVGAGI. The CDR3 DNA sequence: TGTGCCAGCAGGACAATCCAAACAGGCAATTCACCCCTCCACTTT. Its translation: CASRTIQTGNSPLHF.